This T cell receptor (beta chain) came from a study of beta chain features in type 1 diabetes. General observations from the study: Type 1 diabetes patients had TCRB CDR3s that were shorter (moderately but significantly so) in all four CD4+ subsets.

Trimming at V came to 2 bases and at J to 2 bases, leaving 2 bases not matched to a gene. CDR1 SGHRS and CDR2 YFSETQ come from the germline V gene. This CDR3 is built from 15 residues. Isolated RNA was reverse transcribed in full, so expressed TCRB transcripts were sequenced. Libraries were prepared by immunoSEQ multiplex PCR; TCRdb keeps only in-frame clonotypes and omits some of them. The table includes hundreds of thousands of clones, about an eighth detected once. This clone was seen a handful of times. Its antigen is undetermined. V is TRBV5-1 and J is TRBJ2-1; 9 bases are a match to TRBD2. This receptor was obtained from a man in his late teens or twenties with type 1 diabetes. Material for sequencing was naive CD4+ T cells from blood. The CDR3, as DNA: TGCGCCAGCAGCTTCGCGGGGGGGACCTACAATGAGCAGTTCTTC. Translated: CASSFAGGTYNEQFF.